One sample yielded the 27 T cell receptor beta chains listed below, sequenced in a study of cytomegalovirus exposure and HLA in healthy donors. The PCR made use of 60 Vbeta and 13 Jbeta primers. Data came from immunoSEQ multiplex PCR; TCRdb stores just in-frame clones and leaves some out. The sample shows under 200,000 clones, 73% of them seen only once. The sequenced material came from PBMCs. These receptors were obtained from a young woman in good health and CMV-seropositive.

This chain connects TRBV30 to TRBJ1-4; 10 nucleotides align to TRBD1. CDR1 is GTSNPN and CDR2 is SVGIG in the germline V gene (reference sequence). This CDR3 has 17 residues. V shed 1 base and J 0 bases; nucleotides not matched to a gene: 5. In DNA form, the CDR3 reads TGTGCCTGGAGTGGGAGGGACAGGGGATCAACTAATGAAAAACTGTTTTTT. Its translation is CAWSGRDRGSTNEKLFF.

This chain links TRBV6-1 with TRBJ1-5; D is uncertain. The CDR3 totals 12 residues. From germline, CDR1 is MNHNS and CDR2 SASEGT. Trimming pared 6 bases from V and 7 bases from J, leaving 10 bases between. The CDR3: CASSSEYQPQHF. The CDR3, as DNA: TGTGCCAGCAGCTCGGAGTACCAGCCCCAGCATTTT.

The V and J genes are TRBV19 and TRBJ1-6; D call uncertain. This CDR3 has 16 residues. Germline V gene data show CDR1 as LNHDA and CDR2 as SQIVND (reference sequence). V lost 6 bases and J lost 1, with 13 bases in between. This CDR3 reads CASSSGSRSYNSPLHF. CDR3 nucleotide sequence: TGTGCCAGTAGCTCCGGATCGCGGTCCTATAATTCACCCCTCCACTTT.

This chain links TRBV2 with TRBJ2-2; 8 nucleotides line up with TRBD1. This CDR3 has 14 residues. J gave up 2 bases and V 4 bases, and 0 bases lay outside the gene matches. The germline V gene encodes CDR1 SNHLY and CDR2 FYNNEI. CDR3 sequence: CASSAGGNTGELFF. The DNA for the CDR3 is TGTGCCAGCAGTGCAGGGGGCAACACCGGGGAGCTGTTTTTT.

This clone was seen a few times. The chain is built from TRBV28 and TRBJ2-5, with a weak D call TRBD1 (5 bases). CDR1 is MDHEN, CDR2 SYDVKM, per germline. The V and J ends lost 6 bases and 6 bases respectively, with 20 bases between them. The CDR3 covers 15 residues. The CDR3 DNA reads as TGTGCCAGCAGCCCGTACCAGGGTGAAGTTAAGACCCAGTACTTC. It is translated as CASSPYQGEVKTQYF.

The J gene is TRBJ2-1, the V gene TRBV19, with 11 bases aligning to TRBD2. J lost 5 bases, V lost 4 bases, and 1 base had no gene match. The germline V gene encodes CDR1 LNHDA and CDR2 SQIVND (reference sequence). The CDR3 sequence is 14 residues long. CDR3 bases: TGTGCCAGTAGTACACTAGCGGGAGACAATGAGCAGTTCTTC. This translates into CASSTLAGDNEQFF.

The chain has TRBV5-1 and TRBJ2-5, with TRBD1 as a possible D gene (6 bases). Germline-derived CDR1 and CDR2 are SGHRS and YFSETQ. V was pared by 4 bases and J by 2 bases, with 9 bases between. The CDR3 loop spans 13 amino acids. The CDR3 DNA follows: TGCGCCAGCAGCCGGACAGCTCAAGAGACCCAGTACTTC. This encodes CASSRTAQETQYF.

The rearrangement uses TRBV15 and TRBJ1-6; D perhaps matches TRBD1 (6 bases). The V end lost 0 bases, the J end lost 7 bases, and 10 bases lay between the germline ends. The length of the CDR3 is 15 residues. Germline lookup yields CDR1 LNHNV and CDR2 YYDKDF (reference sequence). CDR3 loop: CATSRDRGLNSPLHF. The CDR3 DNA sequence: TGTGCCACCAGCAGAGACAGGGGTTTGAATTCACCCCTCCACTTT.

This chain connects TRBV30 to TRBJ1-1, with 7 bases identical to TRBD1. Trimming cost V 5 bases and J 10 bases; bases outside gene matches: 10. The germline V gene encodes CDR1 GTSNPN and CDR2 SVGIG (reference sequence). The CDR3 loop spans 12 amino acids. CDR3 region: CAWGLRGGRAFF. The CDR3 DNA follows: TGTGCCTGGGGTTTGCGAGGGGGCAGAGCTTTCTTT.

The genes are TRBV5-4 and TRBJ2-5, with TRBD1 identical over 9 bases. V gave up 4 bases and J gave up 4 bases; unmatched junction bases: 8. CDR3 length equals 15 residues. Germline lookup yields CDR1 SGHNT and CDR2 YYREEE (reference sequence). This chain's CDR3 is CASSPRGQGRETQYF. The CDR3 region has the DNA TGTGCCAGCAGCCCCCGGGGACAGGGAAGAGAGACCCAGTACTTC. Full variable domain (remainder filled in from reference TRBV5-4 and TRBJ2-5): ETGVTQSPTHLIKTRGQQVTLRCSSQSGHNTVSWYQQALGQGPQFIFQYYREEENGRGNFPPRFSGLQFPNYSSELNVNALELDDSALYLCASSPRGQGRETQYFGPGTRLLVL.

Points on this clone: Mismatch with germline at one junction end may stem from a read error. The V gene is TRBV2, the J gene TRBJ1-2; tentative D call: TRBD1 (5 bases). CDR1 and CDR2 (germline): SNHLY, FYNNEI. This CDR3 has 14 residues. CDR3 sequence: CASSENFWGYDYTF. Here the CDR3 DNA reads TGTGCCAGCAGTGAAAATTTCTGGGGCTATGACTACACCTTC.

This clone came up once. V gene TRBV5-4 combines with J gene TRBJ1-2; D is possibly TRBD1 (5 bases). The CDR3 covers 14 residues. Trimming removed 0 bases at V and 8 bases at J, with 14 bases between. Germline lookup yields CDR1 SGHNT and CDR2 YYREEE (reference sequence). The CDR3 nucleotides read TGTGCCAGCAGCTTGGACCCGGGTGGGGCGGGCTACACCTTC. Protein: CASSLDPGGAGYTF.

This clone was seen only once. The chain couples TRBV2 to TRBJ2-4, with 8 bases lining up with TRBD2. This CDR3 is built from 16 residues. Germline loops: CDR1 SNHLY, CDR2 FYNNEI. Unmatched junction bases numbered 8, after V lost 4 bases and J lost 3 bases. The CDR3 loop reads CASSVWRGVDKNIQYF. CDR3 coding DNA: TGTGCCAGCAGTGTTTGGCGGGGGGTTGACAAAAACATTCAGTACTTC. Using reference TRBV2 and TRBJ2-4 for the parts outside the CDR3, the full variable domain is EPEVTQTPSHQVTQMGQEVILRCVPISNHLYFYWYRQILGQKVEFLVSFYNNEISEKSEIFDDQFSVERPDGSNFTLKIRSTKLEDSAMYFCASSVWRGVDKNIQYFGAGTRLSVL.

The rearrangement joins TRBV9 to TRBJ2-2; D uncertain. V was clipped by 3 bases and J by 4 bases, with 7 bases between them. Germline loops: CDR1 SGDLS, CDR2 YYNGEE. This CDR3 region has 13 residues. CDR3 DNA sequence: TGTGCCAGCAGCGAGGAGTTCACCGGGGAGCTGTTTTTT. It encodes CASSEEFTGELFF.

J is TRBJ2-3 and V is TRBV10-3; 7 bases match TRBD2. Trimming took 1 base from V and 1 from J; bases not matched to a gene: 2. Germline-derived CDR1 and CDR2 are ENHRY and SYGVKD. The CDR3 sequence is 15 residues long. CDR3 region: CAISEFAGGTDTQYF. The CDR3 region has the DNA TGTGCCATCAGTGAGTTCGCGGGGGGCACAGATACGCAGTATTTT.

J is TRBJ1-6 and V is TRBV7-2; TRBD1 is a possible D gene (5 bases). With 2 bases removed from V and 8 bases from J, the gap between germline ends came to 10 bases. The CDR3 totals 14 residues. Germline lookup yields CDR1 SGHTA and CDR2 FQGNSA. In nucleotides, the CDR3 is TGTGCCAGCAGCTTATGGAGGGACGATTCACCCCTCCACTTT. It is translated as CASSLWRDDSPLHF. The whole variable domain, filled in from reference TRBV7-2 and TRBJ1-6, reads GAGVSQSPSNKVTEKGKDVELRCDPISGHTALYWYRQSLGQGLEFLIYFQGNSAPDKSGLPSDRFSAERTGGSVSTLTIQRTQQEDSAVYLCASSLWRDDSPLHFGNGTRLTVT.

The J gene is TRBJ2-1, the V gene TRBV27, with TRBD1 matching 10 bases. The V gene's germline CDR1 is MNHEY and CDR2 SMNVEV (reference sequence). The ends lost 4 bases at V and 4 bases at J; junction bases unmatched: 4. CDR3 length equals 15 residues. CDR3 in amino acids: CASSWGTGVYNEQFF. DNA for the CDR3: TGTGCCAGCAGTTGGGGGACAGGGGTGTACAATGAGCAGTTCTTC.

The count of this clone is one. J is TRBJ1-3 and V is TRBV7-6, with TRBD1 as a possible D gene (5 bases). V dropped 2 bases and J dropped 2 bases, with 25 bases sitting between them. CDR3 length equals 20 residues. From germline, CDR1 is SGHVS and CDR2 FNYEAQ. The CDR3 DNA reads TGTGCCAGCAGCTTATTCTACAATAGCGGCAGGGCTCCTACTGGAAACACCATATATTTT. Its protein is CASSLFYNSGRAPTGNTIYF.

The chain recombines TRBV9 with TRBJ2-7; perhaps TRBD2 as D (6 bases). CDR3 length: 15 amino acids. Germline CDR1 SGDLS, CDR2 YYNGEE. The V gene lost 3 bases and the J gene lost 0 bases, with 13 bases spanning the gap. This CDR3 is CASSGRDRSSYEQYF. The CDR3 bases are TGTGCCAGCAGCGGGCGGGACCGTAGCTCCTACGAGCAGTACTTC.

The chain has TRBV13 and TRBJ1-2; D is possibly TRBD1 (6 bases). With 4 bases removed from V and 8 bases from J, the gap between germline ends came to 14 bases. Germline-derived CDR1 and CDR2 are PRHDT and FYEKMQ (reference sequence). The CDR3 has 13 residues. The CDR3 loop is CASSSSGEGGYTF. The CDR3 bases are TGTGCCAGCAGCTCCTCAGGGGAAGGCGGCTACACCTTC.

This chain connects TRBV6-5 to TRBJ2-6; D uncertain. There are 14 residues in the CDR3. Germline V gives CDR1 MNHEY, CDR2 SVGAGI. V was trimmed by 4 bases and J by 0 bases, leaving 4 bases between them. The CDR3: CASSSNSGANVLTF. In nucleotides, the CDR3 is TGTGCCAGCAGTTCCAACTCTGGGGCCAACGTCCTGACTTTC.

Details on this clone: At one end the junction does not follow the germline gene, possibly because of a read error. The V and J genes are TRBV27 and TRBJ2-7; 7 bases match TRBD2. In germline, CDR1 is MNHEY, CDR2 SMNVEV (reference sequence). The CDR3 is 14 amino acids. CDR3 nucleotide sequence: TGTGCCAGCAGCTCGGGGAGGGGACCCTACGGGCAGTACTTC. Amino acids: CASSSGRGPYGQYF.

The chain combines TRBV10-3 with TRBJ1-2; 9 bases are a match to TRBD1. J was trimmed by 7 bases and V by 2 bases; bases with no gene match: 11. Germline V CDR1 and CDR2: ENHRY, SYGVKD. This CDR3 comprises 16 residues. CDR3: CAISEAHPGQGGGYTF. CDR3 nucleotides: TGTGCCATCAGTGAGGCCCATCCGGGACAGGGAGGTGGCTACACCTTC.

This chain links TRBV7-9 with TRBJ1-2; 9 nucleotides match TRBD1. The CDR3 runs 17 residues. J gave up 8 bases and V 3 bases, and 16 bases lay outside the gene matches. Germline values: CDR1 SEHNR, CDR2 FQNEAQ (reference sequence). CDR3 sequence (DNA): TGTGCCAGCAGCTTCTCGTACAGGGGGCTGATCTCCTTAGGCTACACCTTC. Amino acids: CASSFSYRGLISLGYTF.

The CDR3 DNA is TGTGCCAGCAGTGAAGGCAGGAAGGTCTACAATGAGCAGTTCTTC. This gives the protein CASSEGRKVYNEQFF. The V and J genes are TRBV6-1 and TRBJ2-1, with D unresolved. Trimming cost V 1 base and J 3 bases, with 10 bases left between them. The CDR3 extends over 15 amino acids. CDR1 is MNHNS and CDR2 is SASEGT in the germline V gene.

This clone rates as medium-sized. This chain's CDR3 is CASSLTGLAGGFSYEQYF. The CDR3 DNA sequence: TGTGCCAGCAGCTTAACCGGACTAGCGGGGGGATTCTCCTACGAGCAGTACTTC. This chain uses TRBV13 with TRBJ2-7, with 14 bases lining up with TRBD2. Germline CDR1 and CDR2: PRHDT and FYEKMQ (reference sequence). V was clipped by 2 bases and J by 0 bases; unmatched bases: 6. The CDR3 runs 18 residues.

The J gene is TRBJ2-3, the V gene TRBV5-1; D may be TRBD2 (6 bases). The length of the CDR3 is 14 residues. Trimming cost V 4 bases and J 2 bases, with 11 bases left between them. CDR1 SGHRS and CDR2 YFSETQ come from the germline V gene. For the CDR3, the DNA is TGCGCCAGCAGCGCGGGACTTGACACAGATACGCAGTATTTT. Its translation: CASSAGLDTDTQYF.